This entry features one T cell receptor (beta chain) sequence. Across fewer than 25 US areas, participants ranged in age from about 18 to 90 years. Cohort placement rested on clinical history that participants reported themselves. V was trimmed by 5 bases and J by 4 bases, leaving 17 bases between them. The length of the CDR3 is 15 residues. Germline V lookup: CDR1 SEHNR, CDR2 FQNEAQ (reference sequence). These data come from a study of blood T cell repertoires in COVID-19. For the study at large: The United States, Italy and Spain supplied acute and convalescent COVID-19 samples.

Authors' analysis steps: By means of reference gene primer amplification, nucleated cell counts were estimated. Sequenced by immunoSEQ multiplex PCR; TCRdb stores in-frame clones only, minus some. That table is the source of V, J and clone size, and D and trimming were worked out from the DNA. The repertoire includes about 260,000 clones, less than 95% of them detected once, and around 2.8% sits in the top ten. The chain uses TRBV7-9 and TRBJ2-5, with D possibly TRBD1 on 5 matching bases. This receptor was taken from a man aged 40-55 years who had been exposed to COVID-19. The material sequenced was PBMCs or T cells enriched from blood (not recorded which). The CDR3 DNA reads TGTGCCAGCAGCGTAGGGGTTACTATGGGAGAGACCCAGTACTTC. Translation gives CASSVGVTMGETQYF.